This T cell receptor (beta chain) is from a study of T cell responses to AZD1222 COVID-19 vaccine. Clones were read by immunoSEQ multiplex PCR, and TCRdb kept only the in-frame ones, dropping some. The sample consists of 130,000 or so clones, around 90% of them appearing once. The CDR3 spans 12 residues. V was trimmed by 8 bases and J by 8 bases, leaving 12 bases between them. Per the germline V gene, CDR1 is MNHEY and CDR2 is SVGAGI. The clonotype was recovered from an adult in good health. The sequencing used peripheral blood, collected on day 0 of AZD1222 vaccination. This chain uses TRBV6-5 with TRBJ1-4, with a weak D call TRBD1 (5 bases). The CDR3 protein is CASGATVEKLFF. The DNA for the CDR3 is TGTGCCAGCGGGGCCACAGTAGAAAAACTGTTTTTT.